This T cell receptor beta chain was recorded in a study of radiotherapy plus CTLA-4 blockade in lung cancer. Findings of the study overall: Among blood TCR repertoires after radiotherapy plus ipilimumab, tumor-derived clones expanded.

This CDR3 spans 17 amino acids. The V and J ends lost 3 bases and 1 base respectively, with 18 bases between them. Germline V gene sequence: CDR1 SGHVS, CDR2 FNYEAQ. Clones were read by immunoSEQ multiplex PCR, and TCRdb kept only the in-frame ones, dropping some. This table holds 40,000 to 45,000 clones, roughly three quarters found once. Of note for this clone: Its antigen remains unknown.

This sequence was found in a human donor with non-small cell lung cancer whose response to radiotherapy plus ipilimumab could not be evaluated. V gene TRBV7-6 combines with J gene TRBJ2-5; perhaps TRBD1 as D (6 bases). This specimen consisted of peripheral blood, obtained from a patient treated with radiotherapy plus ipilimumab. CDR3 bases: TGTGCCAGCAGCTTTAACCTGGGGGCAGGCTCCCAAGAGACCCAGTACTTC. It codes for CASSFNLGAGSQETQYF.